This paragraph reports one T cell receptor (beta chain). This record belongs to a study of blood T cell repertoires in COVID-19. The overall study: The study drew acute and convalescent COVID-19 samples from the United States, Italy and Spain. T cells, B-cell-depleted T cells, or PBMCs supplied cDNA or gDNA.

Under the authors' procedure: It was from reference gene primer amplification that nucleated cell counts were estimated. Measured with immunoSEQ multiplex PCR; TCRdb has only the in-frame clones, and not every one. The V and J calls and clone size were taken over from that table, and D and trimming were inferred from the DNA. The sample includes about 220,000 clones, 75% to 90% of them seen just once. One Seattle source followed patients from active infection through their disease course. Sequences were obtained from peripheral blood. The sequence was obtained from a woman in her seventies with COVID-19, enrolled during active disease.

The CDR3 DNA sequence: TGTGCCAGCAGCGATTCAAGCGATGGGGCCAACGTCCTGACTTTC. This encodes CASSDSSDGANVLTF. This chain uses TRBV7-2 with TRBJ2-6, with unresolved D. The CDR3 runs to 15 residues. Per germline, CDR1 SGHTA and CDR2 FQGNSA. Between the trimmed V and J ends, which lost 5 bases and 3 bases, there was a span of 11 bases.